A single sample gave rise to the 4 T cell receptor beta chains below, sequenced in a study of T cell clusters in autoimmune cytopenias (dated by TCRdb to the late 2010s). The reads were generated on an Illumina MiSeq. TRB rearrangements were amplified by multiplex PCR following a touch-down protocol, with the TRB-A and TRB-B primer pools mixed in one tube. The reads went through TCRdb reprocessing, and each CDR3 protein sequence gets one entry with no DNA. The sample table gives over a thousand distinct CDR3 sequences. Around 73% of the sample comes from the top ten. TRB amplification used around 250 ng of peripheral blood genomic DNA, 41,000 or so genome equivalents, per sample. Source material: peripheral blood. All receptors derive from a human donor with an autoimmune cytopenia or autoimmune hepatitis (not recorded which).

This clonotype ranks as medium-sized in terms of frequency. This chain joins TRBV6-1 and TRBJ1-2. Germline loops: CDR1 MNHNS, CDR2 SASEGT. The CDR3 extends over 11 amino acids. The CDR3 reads CASSSGYGYTF.

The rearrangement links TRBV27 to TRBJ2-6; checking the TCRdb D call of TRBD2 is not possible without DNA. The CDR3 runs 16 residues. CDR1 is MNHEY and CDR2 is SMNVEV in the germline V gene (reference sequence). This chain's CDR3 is CASNQGGGSGANVLTF.

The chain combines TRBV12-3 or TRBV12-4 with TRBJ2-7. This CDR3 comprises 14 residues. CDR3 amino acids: CASSLWGASYEQYF.

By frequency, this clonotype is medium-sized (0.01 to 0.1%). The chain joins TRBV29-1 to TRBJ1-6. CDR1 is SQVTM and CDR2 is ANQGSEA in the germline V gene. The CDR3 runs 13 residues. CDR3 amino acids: CSVRQNYNSPLHF.